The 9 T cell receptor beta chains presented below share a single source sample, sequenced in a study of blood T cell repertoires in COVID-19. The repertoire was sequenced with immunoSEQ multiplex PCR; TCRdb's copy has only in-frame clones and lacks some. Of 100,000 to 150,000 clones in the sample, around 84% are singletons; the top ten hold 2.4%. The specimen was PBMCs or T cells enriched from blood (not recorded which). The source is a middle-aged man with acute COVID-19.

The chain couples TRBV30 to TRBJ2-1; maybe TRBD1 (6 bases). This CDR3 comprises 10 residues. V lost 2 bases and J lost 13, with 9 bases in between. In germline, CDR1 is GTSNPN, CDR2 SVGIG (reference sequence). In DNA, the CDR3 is TGTGCCTGGAGTAGGGGACAACAGTTCTTC. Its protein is CAWSRGQQFF.

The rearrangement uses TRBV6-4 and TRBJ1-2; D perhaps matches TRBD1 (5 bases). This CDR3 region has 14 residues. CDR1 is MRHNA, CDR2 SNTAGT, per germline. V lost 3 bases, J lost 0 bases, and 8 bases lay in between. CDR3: CASSDDSSNYGYTF. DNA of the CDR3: TGTGCCAGCAGTGATGACAGTTCTAACTATGGCTACACCTTC.

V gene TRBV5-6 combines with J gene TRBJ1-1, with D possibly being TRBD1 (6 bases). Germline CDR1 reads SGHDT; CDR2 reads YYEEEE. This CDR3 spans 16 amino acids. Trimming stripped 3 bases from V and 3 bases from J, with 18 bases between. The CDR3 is CASSSWDNDLDTEAFF. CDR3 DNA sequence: TGTGCCAGCAGCTCGTGGGACAATGATCTAGACACTGAAGCTTTCTTT. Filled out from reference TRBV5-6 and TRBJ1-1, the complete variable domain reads DAGVTQSPTHLIKTRGQQVTLRCSPKSGHDTVSWYQQALGQGPQFIFQYYEEEERQRGNFPDRFSGHQFPNYSSELNVNALLLGDSALYLCASSSWDNDLDTEAFFGQGTRLTVV.

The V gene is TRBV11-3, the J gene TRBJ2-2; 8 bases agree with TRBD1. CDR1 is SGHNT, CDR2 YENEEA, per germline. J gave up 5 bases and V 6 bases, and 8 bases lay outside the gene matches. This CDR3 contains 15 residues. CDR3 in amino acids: CASSPDRGITGELFF. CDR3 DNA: TGTGCCAGCAGTCCCGACAGGGGAATAACCGGGGAGCTGTTTTTT.

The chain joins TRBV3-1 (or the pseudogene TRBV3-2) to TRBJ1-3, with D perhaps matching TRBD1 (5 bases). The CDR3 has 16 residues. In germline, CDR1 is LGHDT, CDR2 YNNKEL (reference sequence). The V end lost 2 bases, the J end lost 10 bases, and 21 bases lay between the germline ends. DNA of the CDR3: TGTGCCAGCAGCCAACAGGGCACTCTGCCAAAACGGACCATATATTTT. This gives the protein CASSQQGTLPKRTIYF.

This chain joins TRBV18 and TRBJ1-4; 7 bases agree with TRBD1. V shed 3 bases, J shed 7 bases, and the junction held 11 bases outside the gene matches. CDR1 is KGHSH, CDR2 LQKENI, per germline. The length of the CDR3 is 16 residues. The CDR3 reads CASSPPRGTEGEKLFF. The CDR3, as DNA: TGTGCCAGCTCACCCCCACGAGGGACAGAAGGTGAAAAACTGTTTTTT.

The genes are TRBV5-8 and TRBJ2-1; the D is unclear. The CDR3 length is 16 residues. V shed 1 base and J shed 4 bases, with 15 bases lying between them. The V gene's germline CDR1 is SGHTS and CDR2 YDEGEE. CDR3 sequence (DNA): TGTGCCAGCAGCTTGAATGGTTTCCGACTTTACAATGAGCAGTTCTTC. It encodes CASSLNGFRLYNEQFF. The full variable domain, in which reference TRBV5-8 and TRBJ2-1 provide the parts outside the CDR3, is EAGVTQSPTHLIKTRGQQATLRCSPISGHTSVYWYQQALGLGLQFLLWYDEGEERNRGNFPPRFSGRQFPNYSSELNVNALELEDSALYLCASSLNGFRLYNEQFFGPGTRLTVL.

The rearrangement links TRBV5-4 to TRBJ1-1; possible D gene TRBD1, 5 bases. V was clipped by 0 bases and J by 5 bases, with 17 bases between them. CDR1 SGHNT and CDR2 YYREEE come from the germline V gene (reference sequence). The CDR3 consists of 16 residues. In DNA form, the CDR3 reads TGTGCCAGCAGCTTGGGGGCTGGAGGGGCAGGTACTGAAGCTTTCTTT. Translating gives CASSLGAGGAGTEAFF.

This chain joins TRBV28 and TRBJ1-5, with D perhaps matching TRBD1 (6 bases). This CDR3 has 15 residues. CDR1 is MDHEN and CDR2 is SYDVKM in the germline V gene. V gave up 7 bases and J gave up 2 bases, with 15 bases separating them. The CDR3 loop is CASNSGGAGNQPQHF. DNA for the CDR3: TGTGCCAGCAACTCGGGGGGGGCAGGCAATCAGCCCCAGCATTTT. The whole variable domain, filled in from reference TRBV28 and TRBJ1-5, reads DVKVTQSSRYLVKRTGEKVFLECVQDMDHENMFWYRQDPGLGLRLIYFSYDVKMKEKGDIPEGYSVSREKKERFSLILESASTNQTSMYLCASNSGGAGNQPQHFGDGTRLSIL.